One T cell receptor (beta chain) is described in this entry. No antigen is known for it. No much larger clone is present one base from it, and per-base qualities are unavailable. The record originates from a study of CD8 T cells in Susac syndrome (dated by TCRdb to about 2019). Broadly, across the study: Whether CD8+ T cell activation and differentiation in Susac syndrome was antigen driven was tested using repertoire sequencing. The clonality of the CD8+ T cell repertoire was compared across around twelve healthy donors, some 14 Susac syndrome patients and under 19 multiple sclerosis patients. The paper's findings and limits, for the study overall: The study acknowledged that relatively few individuals were included in the TCR sequencing and HLA analysis.

Peripheral blood CD8+ and CD4+ T cells from healthy donors, Susac syndrome patients and multiple sclerosis patients were profiled by high-throughput TCR beta sequencing. The multiple sclerosis controls were treatment-naive patients who had stable or active relapsing-remitting disease and met the revised McDonald criteria. Bulk CD8+ and CD4+ T cells were purified by magnetic negative isolation, while CD8+ TEMRA cells were enriched using FACS. Blood was drawn into EDTA tubes, processed within 24 hours, and PBMCs were isolated by density gradient centrifugation. PBMCs intended for TCR sequencing were cryopreserved in liquid nitrogen and thawed later in a water bath at 37 degrees C. A purity of at least 90% was achieved for sorted or isolated CD4+, CD8+ and CD8+ TEMRA cells. CDR1 and CDR2 were assigned from the germline V gene as SGHRS and YFSETQ. Clipping removes 4 bases from V and 2 bases from J, with 8 as the unmatched junction base count. The CDR3 has 16 amino acids, counting the end cysteine and phenylalanine. Only the CDR3 region is kept as DNA, spanning 48 bases read in frame from base 1.

RNA was extracted using the RNeasy kit, and roughly 0.5 to 1 microgram was reverse transcribed with random hexamers. The immunoSEQ multiplex PCR assay, covering 54 Vbeta and 13 Jbeta segments, was used to amplify TCR beta CDR3 regions. Bias from PCR amplification was corrected by using a synthetic template baseline for primer optimization and for computational correction. The source study handled its data this way. Only productive sequences were kept, with reads annotated to V, D and J genes according to IMGT and analyzed in immunoSEQ Analyzer. To calculate clonality, Shannon entropy was normalized by log2 of the number of productive unique sequences and then subtracted from one. For each patient and control, public and private clones were evaluated within the 100 most prevalent clones. Clones were defined as Susac-specific if absent from the healthy and MS cohorts, from some 1,000 published viral clones and from other ImmuneACCESS disease sequences. TCRdb reworked the public reads: Q25 trimming with fastp, MiXCR clone assembly, productive beta chains retained. Identical CDR3 protein sequences are pooled into one entry, listed with their most common genes and DNA. These V and J calls are TCRdb output, not the study's own analysis. Within this sample are some 450,000 distinct CDR3 sequences, with approximately 85% of them counted one time only. 0.09% to 0.15% of the sample comes from the top ten.

Sequencing input: CD8+ T cells from PBMCs. The origin of this receptor is a human donor with multiple sclerosis. The rearranged chain carries TRBV5-1 and TRBJ2-7, and TRBD2 matches 11 of the central bases. CDR3 sequence: CASSEGLAEGAYEQYF. DNA sequence: TGCGCCAGCAGCGAGGGACTAGCGGAGGGGGCCTACGAGCAGTACTTC.